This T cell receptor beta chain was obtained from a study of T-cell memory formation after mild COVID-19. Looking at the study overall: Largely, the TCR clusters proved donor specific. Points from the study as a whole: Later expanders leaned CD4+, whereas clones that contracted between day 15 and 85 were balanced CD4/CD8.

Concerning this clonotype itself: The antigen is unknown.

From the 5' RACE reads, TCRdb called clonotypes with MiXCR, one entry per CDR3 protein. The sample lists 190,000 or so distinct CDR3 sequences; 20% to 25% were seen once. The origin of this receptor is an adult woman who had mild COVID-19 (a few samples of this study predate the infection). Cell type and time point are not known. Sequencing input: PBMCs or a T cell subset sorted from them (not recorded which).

The CDR3 DNA follows: TGTGCCAGCAGCCAGGCCCCTAACTATGGCTACACCTTC. It is translated as CASSQAPNYGYTF. V and J are TRBV6-5 and TRBJ1-2; no definite D call. CDR3 length: 13 residues. Deletions cut 6 bases from V and 0 bases from J, with 8 bases between. The germline V gene encodes CDR1 MNHEY and CDR2 SVGAGI.